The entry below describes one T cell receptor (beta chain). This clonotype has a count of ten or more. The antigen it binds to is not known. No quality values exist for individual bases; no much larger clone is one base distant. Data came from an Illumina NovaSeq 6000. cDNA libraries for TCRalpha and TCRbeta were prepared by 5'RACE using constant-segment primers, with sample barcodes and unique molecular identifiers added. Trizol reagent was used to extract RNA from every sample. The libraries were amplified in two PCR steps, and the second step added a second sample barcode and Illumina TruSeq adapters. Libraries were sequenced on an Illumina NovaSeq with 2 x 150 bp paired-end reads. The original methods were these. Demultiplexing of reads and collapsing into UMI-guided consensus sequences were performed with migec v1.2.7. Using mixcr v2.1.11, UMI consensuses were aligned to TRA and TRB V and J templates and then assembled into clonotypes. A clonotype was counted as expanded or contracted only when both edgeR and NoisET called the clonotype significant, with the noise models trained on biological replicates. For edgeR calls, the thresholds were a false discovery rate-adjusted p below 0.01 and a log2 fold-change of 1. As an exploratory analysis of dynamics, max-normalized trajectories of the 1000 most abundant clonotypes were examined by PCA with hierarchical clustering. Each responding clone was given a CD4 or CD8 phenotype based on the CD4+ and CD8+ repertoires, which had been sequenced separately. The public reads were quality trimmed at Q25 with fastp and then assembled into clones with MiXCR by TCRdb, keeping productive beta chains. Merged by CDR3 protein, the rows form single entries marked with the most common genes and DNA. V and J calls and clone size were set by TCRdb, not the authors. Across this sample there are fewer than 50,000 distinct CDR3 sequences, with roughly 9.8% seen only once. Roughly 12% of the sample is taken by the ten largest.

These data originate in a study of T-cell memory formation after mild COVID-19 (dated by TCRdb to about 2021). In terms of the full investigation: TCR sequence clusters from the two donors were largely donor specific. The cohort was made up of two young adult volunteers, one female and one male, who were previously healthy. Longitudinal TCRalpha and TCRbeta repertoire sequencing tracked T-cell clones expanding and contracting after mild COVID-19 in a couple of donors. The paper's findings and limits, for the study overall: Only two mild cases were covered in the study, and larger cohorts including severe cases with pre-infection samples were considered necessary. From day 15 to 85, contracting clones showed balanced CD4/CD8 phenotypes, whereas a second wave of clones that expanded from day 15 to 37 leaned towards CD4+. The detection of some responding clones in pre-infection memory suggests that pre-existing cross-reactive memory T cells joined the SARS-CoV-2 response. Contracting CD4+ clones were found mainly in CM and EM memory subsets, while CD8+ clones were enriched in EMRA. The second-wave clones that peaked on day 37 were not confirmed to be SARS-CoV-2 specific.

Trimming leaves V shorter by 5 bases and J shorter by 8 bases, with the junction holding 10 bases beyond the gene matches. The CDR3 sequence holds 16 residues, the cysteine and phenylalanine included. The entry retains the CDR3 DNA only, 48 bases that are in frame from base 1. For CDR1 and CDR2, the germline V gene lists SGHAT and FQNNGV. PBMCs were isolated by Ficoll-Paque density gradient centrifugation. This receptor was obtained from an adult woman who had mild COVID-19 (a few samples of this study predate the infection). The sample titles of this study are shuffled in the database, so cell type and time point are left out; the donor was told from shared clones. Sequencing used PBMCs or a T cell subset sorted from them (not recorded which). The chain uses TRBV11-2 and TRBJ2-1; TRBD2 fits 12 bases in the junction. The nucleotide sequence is TGTGCCAGCAGCGCCAGCCTAGCGGGAGGGCAGTATGAGCAGTTCTTC. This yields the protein CASSASLAGGQYEQFF.